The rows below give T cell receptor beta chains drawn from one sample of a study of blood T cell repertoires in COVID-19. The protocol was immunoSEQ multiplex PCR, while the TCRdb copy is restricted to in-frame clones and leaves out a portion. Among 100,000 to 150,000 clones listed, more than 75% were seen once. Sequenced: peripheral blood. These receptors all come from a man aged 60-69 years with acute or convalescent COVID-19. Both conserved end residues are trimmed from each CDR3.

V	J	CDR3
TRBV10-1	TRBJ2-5	ASSGHQTETQY
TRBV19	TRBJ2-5	ASSAGQGVWETQY
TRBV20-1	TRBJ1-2	SASPPQKFGYGYT
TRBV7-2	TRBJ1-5	ASSSTRIGNQPQH
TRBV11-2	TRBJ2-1	ASRLGTGLLDFPTEQF
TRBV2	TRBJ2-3	ASSDRDTQY
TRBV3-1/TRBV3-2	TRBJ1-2	ASTRQSHSYGYT
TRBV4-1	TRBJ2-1	ASSRGSSYNEQF
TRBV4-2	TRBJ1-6	ASSLSRDSYNSPLH
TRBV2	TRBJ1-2	ASTTLANYGYT
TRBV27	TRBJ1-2	ASSGTGGRYGYT
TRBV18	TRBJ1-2	ASSRAGANYGYT
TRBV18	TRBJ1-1	ASSPDTAEAF
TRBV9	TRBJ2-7	ASSPGTSREQY
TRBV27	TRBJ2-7	ASRRRAGAYEQY
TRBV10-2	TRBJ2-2	ASSKGQGANTGELF
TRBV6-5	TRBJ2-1	ASGGLAGGDEQF
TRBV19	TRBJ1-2	ASGRNYGYT
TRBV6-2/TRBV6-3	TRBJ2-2	ASSLQFLLAGGPLDTGELF
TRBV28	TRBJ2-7	ASSPDRRDEQY
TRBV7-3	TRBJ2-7	ASSPTQTSNSYEQY
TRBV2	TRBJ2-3	ASSEGLAGADTQY
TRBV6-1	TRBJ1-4	ASSEWEGSANEKLF
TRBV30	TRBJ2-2	AWSSLGRVNTGELF
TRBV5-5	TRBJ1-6	ASSLGSGSPLH
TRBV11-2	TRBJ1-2	ASSLGGGSGYT
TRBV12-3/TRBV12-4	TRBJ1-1	ASSPEGTEAF
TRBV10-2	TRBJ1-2	AIGQGLNYGYT
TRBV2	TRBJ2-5	ASSSWDRAETQY
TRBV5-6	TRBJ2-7	ASSLGSSGSWSYEQY
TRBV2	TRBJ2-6	ASSDRRSSGANVLT
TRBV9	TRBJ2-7	ASSVGAGEGHEQY
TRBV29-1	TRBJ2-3	SVVLAGGGGTDTQY
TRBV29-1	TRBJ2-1	SGQASYNEQF
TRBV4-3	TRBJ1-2	ASSQPLPHETGGPLEGYT
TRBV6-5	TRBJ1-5	ASRGTGGQPQH
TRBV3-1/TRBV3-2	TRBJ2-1	ASSQWAGLAGGYEQF
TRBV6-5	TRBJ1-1	ASGVSWGAEAF
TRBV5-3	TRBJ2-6	ARSLVPTGSGANVLT
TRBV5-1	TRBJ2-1	ASSLGLAGGYNEQF
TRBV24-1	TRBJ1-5	ATSETGGNQPQH
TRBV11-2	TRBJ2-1	ASSFLEGSGSSVYNEQF
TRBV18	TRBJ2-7	ASSPGPRSTTVTKQY
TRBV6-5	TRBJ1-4	AVGTDNEKLF
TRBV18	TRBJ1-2	ASSPSTGFNYGYT
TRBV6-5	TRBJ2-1	ASSPRDRGYEQF
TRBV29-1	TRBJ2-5	SVGTGAGETQY
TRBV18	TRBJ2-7	ASSITGRGYEQY